This T cell receptor beta chain was found in a study of T cells expressing NK-cell markers. Across the study: One of the eight sequenced donors was seronegative, whereas the other seven were HCMV-seropositive.

This CDR3 region has 12 residues. The germline CDR1 and CDR2 sequences are SEHNR and FQNEAQ (reference sequence). TCRdb reprocessed the 5' RACE reads and stores each CDR3 protein as one record, lacking DNA. The sample's table shows 500,000 to 700,000 distinct CDR3 sequences. This TCR came from a man aged 18 to 35 in good health. Material for sequencing was blood T cells: a sorted CD56 or NKG2C T cell subset, CD4+ or CD8+ T cells, or bulk PBMC T cells (not recorded which). The genes are TRBV7-9 and TRBJ1-5. The CDR3 here is CASSRPAQPQHF.